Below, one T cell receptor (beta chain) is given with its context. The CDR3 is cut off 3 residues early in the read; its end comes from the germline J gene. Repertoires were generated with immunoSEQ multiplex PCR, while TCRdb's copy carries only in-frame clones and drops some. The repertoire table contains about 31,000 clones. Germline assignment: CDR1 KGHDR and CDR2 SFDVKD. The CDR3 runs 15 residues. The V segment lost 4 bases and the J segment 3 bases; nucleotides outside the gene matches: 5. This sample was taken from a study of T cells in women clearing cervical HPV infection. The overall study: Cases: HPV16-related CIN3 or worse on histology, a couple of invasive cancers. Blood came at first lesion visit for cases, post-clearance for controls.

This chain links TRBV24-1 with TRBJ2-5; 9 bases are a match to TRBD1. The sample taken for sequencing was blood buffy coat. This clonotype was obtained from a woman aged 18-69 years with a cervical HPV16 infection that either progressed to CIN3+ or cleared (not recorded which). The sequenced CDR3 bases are TGTGCCACCAGTGAGTCCGGGACAGGGAAAGAGACC. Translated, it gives CATSESGTGKET. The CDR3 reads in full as CATSESGTGKETQYF.